The sequence of this T cell receptor beta chain was determined in a study of blood T cell repertoires in COVID-19 (dated by TCRdb to about 2020). General notes on the study: Samples covering the acute and convalescent phases of COVID-19 were provided by collaborators in the United States, Italy and Spain. The samples were drawn from two sources: the first 160 participants of the ongoing ImmuneRACE study, and over 1,000 subjects contributed by 6 global collaborators. A de-identified subject ID, COVID-19 status, age in years and sex were almost always included in the sample metadata. The repertoires were made available in a free public database intended to serve as a resource for research on the immune response to SARS-CoV-2. Deeply sampled blood TCRbeta repertoires from subjects exposed to, actively infected with, or recovered from COVID-19 were included in the dataset. Where available, HLA class I and class II types were obtained from metadata supplied by the sample provider rather than from assay-based typing. The prospective study material was composed of cDNA or gDNA derived from T cells, B-cell-depleted T cells, or PBMCs. Study-wide conclusions, independent of this receptor: The quantity of clinical and demographic metadata differed by source and by participant and was supplied without curation.

Turning to this clone: The clone's antigen remains unknown. No base quality values were provided; no much bigger clone lies one nucleotide off.

CDR1 and CDR2 (SGHTA, FQGNSA) derive from the germline V gene. CDR3 length: 13 amino acids, cysteine to phenylalanine. The entry retains the CDR3 DNA only, 39 bases that are in frame from base 1. V loses 2 bases of germline sequence and J loses 6 bases, and the interval between the two ends is 10 bases. TCRbeta CDR3 regions were amplified from genomic DNA by means of the immunoSEQ Assay, a bias-controlled multiplex PCR. The original pipeline was this. The number of nucleated cells in each sample was estimated by amplification of reference gene primers within the assay. Sequence reads were collapsed and filtered to measure the absolute abundance of every unique TCRbeta CDR3 rearrangement. For each sample, productive Simpson clonality was calculated as the square root of Simpson's diversity index across productive rearrangements. Drawn from immuneACCESS, this table holds only the in-frame rearrangements with V and J called that TCRdb kept. Clones are partly lost; checked studies trace under half to an unresolved V gene and leave the rest unexplained. That table gives V, J and clone size, and the DNA gave D and trimming. The sample profile shows approximately 68,000 clones; about 80% of them were found once. The biggest ten clones account for over 5% of the sample.

Each collaborating institution followed its own protocols to collect whole blood in K2EDTA tubes. For TCRbeta analysis, collaborators shipped samples as frozen whole blood, isolated PBMCs, or DNA extracted from either of those sample types. The sequence links TRBV7-2 to TRBJ1-1; a tentative D call is TRBD1 (5 bases match). This receptor was obtained from a woman aged 55-70 years with acute or convalescent COVID-19. Source material: peripheral blood. The DNA reads TGTGCCAGCAGCTTAAGGGGTTTACCTGAAGCTTTCTTT. Translated, it reads CASSLRGLPEAFF.